Listed below are T cell receptor beta chains from one sample, sequenced in a study of CD8 T cells in ankylosing spondylitis. TCRdb recomputed calls from the 5' RACE reads with MiXCR, one row per CDR3 protein. The sample holds approximately 250,000 distinct CDR3 sequences, roughly 32% seen once. Sequences were obtained from blood, either unsorted or a sorted T cell fraction (not recorded which). The receptors shown here come from a male donor with ankylosing spondylitis or in good health (not recorded which). The CDR3 runs from the conserved cysteine through the conserved F or W. The D gene is left open where the match is weak. Size is omitted from some rows. Given values are once, few, many or a class for expanded clones.

>TRBV5-1|-|-|TRBJ2-5
TGCGCCAGCAGCTTATCTAGCGACCAAGAGACCCAGTACTTC
CASSLSSDQETQYF
>TRBV24-1|TRBD1|-|TRBJ2-7
TGTGCCACCAGTGACAACGGACAGGGGGCGATTTACGAGCAGTACTTC
CATSDNGQGAIYEQYF
>TRBV7-9|TRBD2|-|TRBJ2-1
TGTGCCAGCAGGCTAGCGGGGGGTCAGACTTACAATGAGCAGTTCTTC
CASRLAGGQTYNEQFF
>TRBV12-2|-|few|TRBJ2-7
TGTGCAAGTCGCTTGACAGGGAGGATACACGAGCAGTACTTC
CASRLTGRIHEQYF
>TRBV4-1|TRBD1|-|TRBJ2-1
TGCGCCAGCAGCCCGGGACAGGGTCTAATAAATGAGCAGTTCTTC
CASSPGQGLINEQFF
>TRBV20-1|TRBD2|few|TRBJ2-1
TGCAGTGCTCCCTTAGCTGGGACTAGCGGGGGATACAATGAGCAGTTCTTC
CSAPLAGTSGGYNEQFF
>TRBV6-1|-|-|TRBJ2-7
TGTGCCAGCAGTGAGATGGCGGGGCGGCCCTACGAGCAGTACTTC
CASSEMAGRPYEQYF
>TRBV6-1|-|-|TRBJ2-5
TGTGCCAGCAGTGAAGAGTGGTGGGAGACCCAGTACTTC
CASSEEWWETQYF
>TRBV20-1|TRBD2|few|TRBJ2-1
TGCAGTGCCAGGAGCGGGGGTGCGCACAATGAGCAGTTCTTC
CSARSGGAHNEQFF
>TRBV12-5|-|few|TRBJ2-4
TGTGCTAGTGCCCTGTCGATCCAAAACATTCAGTACTTC
CASALSIQNIQYF
>TRBV10-3|-|few|TRBJ2-5
TGTGCCATCAGTGAGTCGGATCAAGAGACCCAGTACTTC
CAISESDQETQYF
>TRBV4-1|TRBD1|few|TRBJ2-4
TGCGCCAGCAGCCTGGAGCAGGGGGTAGCCAAAAACATTCAGTACTTC
CASSLEQGVAKNIQYF
>TRBV20-1|TRBD1|many|TRBJ2-7
TGCAGTGCTAGACGGGACAGGAGCTACGAGCAGTACTTC
CSARRDRSYEQYF
>TRBV9|TRBD1|-|TRBJ1-1
TGTGCCAGCAGCGTACATGCAGGGGGAGGAGGAGCTTTCTTT
CASSVHAGGGGAFF
>TRBV12-3/TRBV12-4|-|few|TRBJ2-2
TGTGCCAGCAGTTTTTTGACCGGGGAGCTGTTTTTT
CASSFLTGELFF
>TRBV10-3|TRBD2|-|TRBJ2-1
TGTGCCATCAGTGAGAGCAGCCCGGGACTAGCGAGCAATGAGCAGTTCTTC
CAISESSPGLASNEQFF
>TRBV28|-|few|TRBJ1-5
TGTGCCAGCAGTTTAGCTCGACAGCCCCAGCATTTT
CASSLARQPQHF
>TRBV12-3/TRBV12-4|TRBD1|few|TRBJ2-7
TGTGCCAGCAGTAACGACAGGGGCGCGAGGGAGCAGTACTTC
CASSNDRGAREQYF
>TRBV7-3|-|few|TRBJ1-4
TGTGCCAGCAGCCAGGGGTTTGGTGAAAAACTGTTTTTT
CASSQGFGEKLFF
>TRBV12-3/TRBV12-4|TRBD1|-|TRBJ1-3
TGTGCCAGCAGCCGCGGGACAGGGGGTGGAAACACCATATATTTT
CASSRGTGGGNTIYF
>TRBV6-4|-|-|TRBJ2-2
TGTGCCAGCAGTCCCGGGGACACCGGGGAGCTGTTTTTT
CASSPGDTGELFF
>TRBV6-6|-|few|TRBJ2-7
TGTGCCAGCAGTTCCTGGTCGGGCTACGAGCAGTACTTC
CASSSWSGYEQYF
>TRBV28|-|-|TRBJ1-5
TGTGCCAGCAGTTTTTTCCGTCAGCCCCAGCATTTT
CASSFFRQPQHF
>TRBV20-1|-|many|TRBJ1-1
TGCAGTGCTAGGGGCAGGTCACGCACTGAAGCTTTCTTT
CSARGRSRTEAFF
>TRBV12-3/TRBV12-4|-|-|TRBJ1-4
TGTGCCAGCAGTTTACCCCATGAAAAACTGTTTTTT
CASSLPHEKLFF
>TRBV20-1|-|few|TRBJ2-3
TGCAGTGCAAAACGCCTACTAGCCGGGGGCACGACTTTCACAGATACGCAGTATTTT
CSAKRLLAGGTTFTDTQYF
>TRBV7-9|TRBD1|few|TRBJ1-2
TGTGCCAGCGTAGGAACAGGGGACTATGGCTACACCTTC
CASVGTGDYGYTF
>TRBV20-1|TRBD1|few|TRBJ2-7
TGCAGTGCTATGGGACCGGGACAGTCCTCCCCGGAGCAGTACTTC
CSAMGPGQSSPEQYF
>TRBV29-1|-|-|TRBJ2-7
TGCAGCGTTGTTCCTGATGCCGTAACCTACGAGCAGTACTTC
CSVVPDAVTYEQYF
>TRBV6-6|-|few|TRBJ2-7
TGTGCCAGCAGTGGAGGGGGCGAATACGAGCAGTACTTC
CASSGGGEYEQYF
>TRBV27|-|-|TRBJ2-5
TGTGCCAGCAGTTTACATGGCTCGGGACTCCCAGAGACCCAGTACTTC
CASSLHGSGLPETQYF
>TRBV7-6|TRBD1|-|TRBJ1-1
TGTGCCAGCAGCTTAGTAGTGACAGGGCTCGGGGGCACTGAAGCTTTCTTT
CASSLVVTGLGGTEAFF
>TRBV4-2|-|few|TRBJ1-5
TGTGCCAGCAGCCTCGTCCCGGGAGTTAATCAGCCCCAGCATTTT
CASSLVPGVNQPQHF
>TRBV5-1|TRBD1|-|TRBJ2-1
TGCGCCAGCAGCTTGGTCAGGGGGCTGGGTGAGCAGTTCTTC
CASSLVRGLGEQFF
>TRBV7-2|-|-|TRBJ1-4
TGTGCCAGCAGCTTTACGACTAATGAAAAACTGTTTTTT
CASSFTTNEKLFF
>TRBV20-1|TRBD2|few|TRBJ2-4
TGCAGTGCTAGACGAGCGGGGGGAGACCTAGCCAAAAACATTCAGTACTTC
CSARRAGGDLAKNIQYF
>TRBV7-9|TRBD1|-|TRBJ2-3
TGTGCCAGCAGTCTAAACCTACAGGGGGCTTTCACAGATACGCAGTATTTT
CASSLNLQGAFTDTQYF
>TRBV20-1|TRBD1|-|TRBJ2-2
TGCAGTGCTGGGGACAGGGGCCGGACCGGGGAGCTGTTTTTT
CSAGDRGRTGELFF
>TRBV7-2|-|few|TRBJ2-7
TGCGCCAGCAGTCTGGGACGGGGAAGCTCCTACGAGCAGTACTTC
CASSLGRGSSYEQYF
>TRBV29-1|TRBD1|few|TRBJ1-2
TGCAGCGACGAAACAGGGGGCGCATTAAGCTATGGCTACACCTTC
CSDETGGALSYGYTF
>TRBV6-4|-|-|TRBJ1-2
TGTGCCAGCAGTGACCCTACTGACGGGGATGGCTACACCTTC
CASSDPTDGDGYTF
>TRBV12-3/TRBV12-4|TRBD1|-|TRBJ1-3
TGTGCCAGCAGCCCTCGTGGGACAGGGGGAAACACCATATATTTT
CASSPRGTGGNTIYF
>TRBV6-1|TRBD1|-|TRBJ2-7
TGTGCCAGCAGTCGAGCCCGGACAGGGCTGGGGGAGCAGTACTTC
CASSRARTGLGEQYF
>TRBV7-9|-|-|TRBJ1-2
TGTGCCAGCAGCTTAATGGTTAACTATGGCTACACCTTC
CASSLMVNYGYTF
>TRBV27|TRBD1|few|TRBJ2-1
TGTGCCAGCAGTCTGACAGGGCCAGCCTACAATGAGCAGTTCTTC
CASSLTGPAYNEQFF
>TRBV12-3/TRBV12-4|TRBD1|few|TRBJ2-7
TGTGCCAGCACCTGGACAGGGGCCTACGAGCAGTACTTC
CASTWTGAYEQYF
>TRBV5-6|TRBD1|few|TRBJ2-2
TGTGCCAGCAGCTCCGGGACAGGGGGTCACGGGGAGCTGTTTTTT
CASSSGTGGHGELFF
>TRBV25-1|-|once|TRBJ2-1
TGTGCCAGCACCCAGCAAGGGGGGAATGAGCAGTTCTTC
CASTQQGGNEQFF
>TRBV6-5|-|-|TRBJ2-3
TGTGCCAGCAGTACCGACAGGTTAAGATACACGCAGTATTTT
CASSTDRLRYTQYF
>TRBV5-6|-|few|TRBJ2-7
TGTGCCAGCAGCAAAGGCTATACCTACGAGCAGTACTTC
CASSKGYTYEQYF
>TRBV20-1|-|few|TRBJ2-5
TGCAGTGACTCCCGCCCGACAGAGACCCAGTACTTC
CSDSRPTETQYF
>TRBV20-1|TRBD1|few|TRBJ2-1
TGCAGTACGCGGGACAGGGTTAAGCTACATAACAATGAGCAGTTCTTC
CSTRDRVKLHNNEQFF
>TRBV4-1|-|-|TRBJ1-1
TGCGCCAGCAGCCAAGATTTCCGGATTGAAGCTTTCTTT
CASSQDFRIEAFF
>TRBV9|-|few|TRBJ1-6
TGTGCCAGCAGTCAGACCGGTAGGGTGGAATCACCCCTCCACTTT
CASSQTGRVESPLHF
>TRBV10-3|-|-|TRBJ2-7
TGTGCCATCAGTACGGGGGCCACGAGCTCCTACGAGCAGTACTTC
CAISTGATSSYEQYF
>TRBV5-1|-|-|TRBJ2-4
TGCGCCAGCAGCTTCGGCGGGGCCAAAAACATGCAGTACTTC
CASSFGGAKNMQYF
>TRBV10-3|TRBD1|many|TRBJ2-7
TGTGCCATCAGTGAGGTTCAGGTGGGACAGGGGGCTTACGAGCAGTACTTC
CAISEVQVGQGAYEQYF
>TRBV7-9|-|-|TRBJ2-3
TGTGCCAGCAGCTTAACCCAGGGGCTCCCGGGTACGCAGTATTTT
CASSLTQGLPGTQYF
>TRBV6-5|-|few|TRBJ1-1
TGTGCCAGCAGTTCCGGGTGGGGGGAGAACACTGAAGCTTTCTTT
CASSSGWGENTEAFF
>TRBV7-2|-|-|TRBJ1-1
TGTGCCAGCAGCTGGGATCGCACTGAAGCTTTCTTT
CASSWDRTEAFF